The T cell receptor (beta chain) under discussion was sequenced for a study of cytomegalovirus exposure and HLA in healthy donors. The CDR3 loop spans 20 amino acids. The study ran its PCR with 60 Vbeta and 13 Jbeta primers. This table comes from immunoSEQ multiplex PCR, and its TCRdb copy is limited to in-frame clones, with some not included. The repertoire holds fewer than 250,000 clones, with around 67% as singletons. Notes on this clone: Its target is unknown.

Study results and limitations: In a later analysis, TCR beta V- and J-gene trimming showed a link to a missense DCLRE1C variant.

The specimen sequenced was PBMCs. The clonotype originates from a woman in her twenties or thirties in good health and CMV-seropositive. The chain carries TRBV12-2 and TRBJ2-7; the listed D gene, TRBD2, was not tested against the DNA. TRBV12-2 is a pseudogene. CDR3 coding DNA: TGTGCAAGTCGCATAAGACTGCCTAGCGGGAGTTTTCCCCACTCCTACGAGCAGTACTTC. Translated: CASRIRLPSGSFPHSYEQYF.